The text below deals with one T cell receptor (beta chain). Regarding time point: patch test 1, 2 weeks after DPC sensitization. Treatment specified: therapeutic diphenylcyclopropenone sensitization with weekly scalp DPC. This sample is drawn from a study of human T cells and chemical hapten exposure. Study details: Donors were sensitized with 2% DPC on the upper inner arm. Per-sample TCR yields varied mainly from small pooled library volume differences.

The library labeled individual cDNA molecules by adding unique molecular identifiers to them. TCRdb re-derived calls from the RACE reads in MiXCR, one entry per CDR3 protein. The data show fewer than 400,000 distinct CDR3 sequences, with approximately 6.9% seen just once and 7% to 10% held by the top ten. Germline-derived CDR1 and CDR2 are KGHSH and LQKENI. This CDR3 contains 13 residues. With 4 bases removed from V and 4 bases from J, the gap between germline ends came to 10 bases. The TCR originated in a woman aged 18 to 35 with alopecia areata. Some clones in this sample may be carry-over from other donors' samples. The rearrangement uses TRBV18 and TRBJ1-2; D not certain. Sequenced here: whole blood, sampled in connection with sensitization to the hapten diphenylcyclopropenone (DPC). The CDR3 loop is CASSLDGAYGYTF. The CDR3 nucleotides are TGTGCCAGCTCACTCGACGGCGCCTATGGCTACACCTTC.